This T cell receptor (beta chain) was captured in a study of blood T cell repertoires in COVID-19. Study information: In each case, the material was cDNA or gDNA derived from T cells, B-cell-depleted T cells, or PBMCs.

This CDR3 has 15 residues. Trimming took 5 bases from V and 4 from J; bases not matched to a gene: 8. Per germline, CDR1 SGHKS and CDR2 YYEKEE (reference sequence). Original analysis: Amplifying reference gene primers gave estimates of nucleated cell counts. Assay used: immunoSEQ multiplex PCR; TCRdb lists only in-frame clones, some missing. That table gives V, J and clone size, and the DNA gave D and trimming. Of 200,000 to 250,000 clones listed, around 80% are singletons. What was sequenced was PBMCs or T cells enriched from blood (not recorded which). The sequence was collected from a young man with acute COVID-19. The rearrangement links TRBV5-5 to TRBJ1-2, with 10 bases aligning to TRBD1. The DNA of the CDR3 is TGTGCCAGCAGAGCGACAGGGGGCGCTTCCTATGGCTACACCTTC. Translation: CASRATGGASYGYTF.